This T cell receptor (beta chain) was found in a study of T cell changes during pregnancy in multiple sclerosis (dated by TCRdb to 2018 to 2020). Turning to the overall study: The study looked at changes in the T cell repertoire across pregnancy in women with multiple sclerosis.

The library relied on the immunoSEQ multiplex PCR assay. TCRdb re-hosts the immuneACCESS table, in-frame sequences only. Its copies lack some clones; in the studies checked, an unresolved V gene accounts for under half of them, and the cause for the rest is not known. Here the sample has about 83,000 clones; over 90% occur a single time. The top ten constitute about 1% of the sample. For this clone: Its recognized antigen is unknown. No base-level quality is on record; no much larger clone is a single base apart.

CDR1 and CDR2, looked up from the germline V gene (reference sequence), are LNHDA and SQIVND. V and J lose 1 base and 3 bases, and a span of 12 bases separates them. The CDR3 starts with the cysteine, ends with the phenylalanine, and has 15 residues. CDR3 DNA only is kept here, 45 bases in frame from base 1. Specimen: peripheral blood, collected in the second trimester of pregnancy. The sequence derives from a female donor with multiple sclerosis, enrolled in a pregnancy study. Recombination joined TRBV19 with TRBJ1-2; tentative D gene TRBD1, with 5 bases matching. The CDR3 in this case is CASSIVSGNDYGYTF. The nucleotide sequence reads TGTGCCAGTAGTATAGTTTCAGGGAACGACTATGGCTACACCTTC.